The entry below gives a single T cell receptor (beta chain) sequence along with its context. Study processing details: Amplifying reference gene primers gave estimates of nucleated cell counts. The repertoire was sequenced with immunoSEQ multiplex PCR; TCRdb's copy has only in-frame clones and lacks some. The V and J calls and the clone size are those of that table, but D and trimming were determined from the DNA. The data hold some 90,000 clones, with 89% observed a single time. Looked up from germline, CDR1 is LNHDA and CDR2 is SQIVND (reference sequence). V dropped 5 bases and J dropped 3 bases, with 5 bases sitting between them. This CDR3 has 12 amino acids. The source of the sample is a study of blood T cell repertoires in COVID-19. Study-wide background: Some COVID-19 samples were acute and others convalescent; all came from the United States, Italy and Spain. T cells, B-cell-depleted T cells, or PBMCs provided the cDNA or gDNA that served as material.

The material sequenced was peripheral blood. The genes are TRBV19 and TRBJ1-5; D unclear. The origin of this receptor is a man aged 45 to 65 with acute or convalescent COVID-19. CDR3 in DNA: TGTGCCAGTAGTCGGGACAATCAGCCCCAGCATTTT. Encoded protein: CASSRDNQPQHF.